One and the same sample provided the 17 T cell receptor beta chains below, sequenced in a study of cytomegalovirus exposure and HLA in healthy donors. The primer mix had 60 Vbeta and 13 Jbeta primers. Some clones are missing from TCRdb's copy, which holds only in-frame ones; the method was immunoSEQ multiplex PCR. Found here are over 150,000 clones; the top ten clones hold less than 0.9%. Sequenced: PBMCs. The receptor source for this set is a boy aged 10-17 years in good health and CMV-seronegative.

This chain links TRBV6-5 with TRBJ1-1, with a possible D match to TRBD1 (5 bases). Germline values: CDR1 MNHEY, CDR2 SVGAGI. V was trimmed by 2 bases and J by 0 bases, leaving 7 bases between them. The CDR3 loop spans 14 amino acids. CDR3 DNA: TGTGCCAGCAGTTACCAGGACATGAACACTGAAGCTTTCTTT. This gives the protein CASSYQDMNTEAFF.

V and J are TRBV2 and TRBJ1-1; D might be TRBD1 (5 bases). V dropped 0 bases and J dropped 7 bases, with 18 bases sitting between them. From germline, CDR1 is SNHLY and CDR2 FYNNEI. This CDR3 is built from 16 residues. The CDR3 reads CASSEALRQGGDEAFF. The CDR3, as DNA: TGTGCCAGCAGTGAAGCGCTTCGGCAGGGAGGTGATGAAGCTTTCTTT.

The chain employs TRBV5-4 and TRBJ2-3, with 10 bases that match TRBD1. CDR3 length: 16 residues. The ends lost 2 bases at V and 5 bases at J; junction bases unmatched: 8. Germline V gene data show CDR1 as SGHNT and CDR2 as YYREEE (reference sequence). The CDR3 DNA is TGTGCCAGCAGCTTTCCCAGACAGGGGGCAGGAGATACGCAGTATTTT. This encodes CASSFPRQGAGDTQYF. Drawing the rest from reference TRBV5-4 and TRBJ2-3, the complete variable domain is ETGVTQSPTHLIKTRGQQVTLRCSSQSGHNTVSWYQQALGQGPQFIFQYYREEENGRGNFPPRFSGLQFPNYSSELNVNALELDDSALYLCASSFPRQGAGDTQYFGPGTRLTVL.

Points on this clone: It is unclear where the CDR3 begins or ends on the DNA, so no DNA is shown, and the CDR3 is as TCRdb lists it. The CDR3 sequence: CASSTTVGGQAEAFF. The chain carries TRBV6-1 and TRBJ1-1. The CDR3 length is 15 residues, termini included. Germline V gene data show CDR1 as MNHNS and CDR2 as SASEGT.

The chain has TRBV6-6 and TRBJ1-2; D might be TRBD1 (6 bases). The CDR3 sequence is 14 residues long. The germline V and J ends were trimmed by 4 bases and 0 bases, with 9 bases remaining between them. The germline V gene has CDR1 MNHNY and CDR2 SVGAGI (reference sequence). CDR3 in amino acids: CASSFGQSNYGYTF. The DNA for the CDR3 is TGTGCCAGCAGTTTCGGACAGTCTAACTATGGCTACACCTTC.

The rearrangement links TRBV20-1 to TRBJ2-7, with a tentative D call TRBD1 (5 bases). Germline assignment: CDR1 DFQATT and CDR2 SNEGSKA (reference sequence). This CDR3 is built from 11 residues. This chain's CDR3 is CSLLGVGEQYF. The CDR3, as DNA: TGCAGCTTGTTAGGGGTAGGCGAGCAGTACTTC.

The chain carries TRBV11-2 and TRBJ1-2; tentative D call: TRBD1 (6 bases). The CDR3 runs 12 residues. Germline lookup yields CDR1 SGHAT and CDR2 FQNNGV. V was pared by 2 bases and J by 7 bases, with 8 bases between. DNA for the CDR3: TGTGCCAGCAGCTTACAGGGGAGTGGCTACACCTTC. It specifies CASSLQGSGYTF.

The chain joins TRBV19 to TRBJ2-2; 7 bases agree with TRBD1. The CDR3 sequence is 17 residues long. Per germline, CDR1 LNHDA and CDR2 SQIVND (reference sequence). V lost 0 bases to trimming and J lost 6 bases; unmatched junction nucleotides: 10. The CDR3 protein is CASSIDLLGTAPGELFF. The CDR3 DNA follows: TGTGCCAGTAGTATAGATCTGCTCGGGACAGCCCCCGGGGAGCTGTTTTTT.

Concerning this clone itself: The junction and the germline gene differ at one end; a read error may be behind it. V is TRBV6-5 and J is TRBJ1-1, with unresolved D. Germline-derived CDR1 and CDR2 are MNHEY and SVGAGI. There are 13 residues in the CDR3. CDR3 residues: CASSEYGNAEAFF. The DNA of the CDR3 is TGTGCCAGCAGTGAATACGGGAACGCTGAAGCTTTCTTT.

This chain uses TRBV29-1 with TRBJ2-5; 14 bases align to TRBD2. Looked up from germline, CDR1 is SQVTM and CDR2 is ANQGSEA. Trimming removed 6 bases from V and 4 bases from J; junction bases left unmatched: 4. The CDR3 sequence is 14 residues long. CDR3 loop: CSVGTSGGPETQYF. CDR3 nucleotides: TGCAGCGTAGGGACTAGCGGGGGCCCAGAGACCCAGTACTTC.

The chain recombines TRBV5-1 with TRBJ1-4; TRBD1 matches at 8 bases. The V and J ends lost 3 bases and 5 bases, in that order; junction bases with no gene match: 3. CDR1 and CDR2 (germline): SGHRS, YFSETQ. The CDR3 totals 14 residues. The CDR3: CASSSTGGNEKLFF. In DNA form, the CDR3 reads TGCGCCAGCAGCTCTACAGGGGGGAATGAAAAACTGTTTTTT.

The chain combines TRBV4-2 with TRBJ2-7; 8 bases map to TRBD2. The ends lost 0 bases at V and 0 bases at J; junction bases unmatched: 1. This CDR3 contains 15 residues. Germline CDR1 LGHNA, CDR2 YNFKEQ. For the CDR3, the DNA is TGTGCCAGCAGCCAAGAGGGACTAGGCTCCTACGAGCAGTACTTC. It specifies CASSQEGLGSYEQYF.

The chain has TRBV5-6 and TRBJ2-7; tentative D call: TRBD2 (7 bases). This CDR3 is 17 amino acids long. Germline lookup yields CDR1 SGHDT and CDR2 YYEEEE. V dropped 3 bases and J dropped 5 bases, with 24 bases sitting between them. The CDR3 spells CASSYGAGASGFHEQYF. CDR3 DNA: TGTGCCAGCAGCTACGGGGCGGGGGCGTCCGGTTTCCACGAGCAGTACTTC.

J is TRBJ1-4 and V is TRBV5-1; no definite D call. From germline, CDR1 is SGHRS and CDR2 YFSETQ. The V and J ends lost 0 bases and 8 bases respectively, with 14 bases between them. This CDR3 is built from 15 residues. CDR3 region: CASSLDEGRREKLFF. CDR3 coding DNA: TGCGCCAGCAGCTTGGATGAGGGTCGGAGGGAAAAACTGTTTTTT.

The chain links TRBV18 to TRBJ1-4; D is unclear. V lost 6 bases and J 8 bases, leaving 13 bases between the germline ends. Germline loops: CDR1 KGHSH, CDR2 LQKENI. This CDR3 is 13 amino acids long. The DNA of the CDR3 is TGTGCCAGCTCCACCGTCTCGGGGGAAAAACTGTTTTTT. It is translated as CASSTVSGEKLFF.

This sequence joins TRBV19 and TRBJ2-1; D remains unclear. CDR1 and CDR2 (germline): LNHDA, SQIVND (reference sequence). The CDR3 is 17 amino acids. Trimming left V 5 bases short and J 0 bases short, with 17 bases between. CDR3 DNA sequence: TGTGCCAGTAGTGGTGCCCCCCGAAAGAGCTCCTACAATGAGCAGTTCTTC. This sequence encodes CASSGAPRKSSYNEQFF.

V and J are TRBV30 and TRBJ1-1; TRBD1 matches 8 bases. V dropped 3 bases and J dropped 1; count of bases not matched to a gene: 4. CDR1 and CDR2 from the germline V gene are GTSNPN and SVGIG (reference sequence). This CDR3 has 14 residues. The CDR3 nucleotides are TGTGCCTGGAGCGGGCAGGGGGCGAACACTGAAGCTTTCTTT. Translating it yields CAWSGQGANTEAFF.